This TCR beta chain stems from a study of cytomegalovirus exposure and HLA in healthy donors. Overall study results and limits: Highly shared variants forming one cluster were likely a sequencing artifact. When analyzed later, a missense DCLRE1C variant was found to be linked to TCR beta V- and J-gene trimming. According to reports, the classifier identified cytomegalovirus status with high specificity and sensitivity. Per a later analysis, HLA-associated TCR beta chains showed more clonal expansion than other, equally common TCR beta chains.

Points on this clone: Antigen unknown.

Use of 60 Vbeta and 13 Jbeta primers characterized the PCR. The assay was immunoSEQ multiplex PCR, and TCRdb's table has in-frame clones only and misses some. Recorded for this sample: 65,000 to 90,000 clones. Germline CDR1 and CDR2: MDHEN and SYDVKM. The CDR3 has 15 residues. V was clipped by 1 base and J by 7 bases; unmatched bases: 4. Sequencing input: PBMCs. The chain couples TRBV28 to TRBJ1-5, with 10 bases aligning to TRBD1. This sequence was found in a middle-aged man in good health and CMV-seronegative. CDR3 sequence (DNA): TGTGCCAGCAGTTTATCCGACAGGGGGCAACAGCCCCAGCATTTT. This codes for CASSLSDRGQQPQHF.